These 16 T cell receptor beta chains were sequenced from one sample in a study of identical twins. TCRdb itself ran the 5' RACE reads through MiXCR, one entry per CDR3 protein. Of 700,000 or so distinct CDR3 sequences detected, 8.5% to 9.5% appear once; the ten largest clones hold approximately 0.96%. This sample was shared with a second study, whose subject was yellow fever vaccine responses in identical twins.

Sequencing was done on a sample of PBMCs. These TCRs come from a young woman in good health.

This clonotype was seen at least ten times. V and J are TRBV12-3 or TRBV12-4 and TRBJ1-2, with TRBD1 matching over 7 bases. This CDR3 spans 13 amino acids. V lost 1 base, J lost 5 bases, and 1 base stayed unmatched. CDR3 protein: CASSLGGQYGYTF. CDR3 bases: TGTGCCAGCAGTTTAGGGGGACAGTATGGCTACACCTTC.

The chain employs TRBV7-2 and TRBJ2-3; 9 bases are shared with TRBD1. CDR1 SGHTA and CDR2 FQGNSA come from the germline V gene. V was pared by 5 bases and J by 1 base, with 7 bases of the junction left unmatched. This CDR3 region has 16 residues. The CDR3 DNA is TGTGCCAGCAGCCAGACAGGGGACAGGGGCACAGATACGCAGTATTTT. Residues: CASSQTGDRGTDTQYF. Based on the CDR3 plus reference TRBV7-2 and TRBJ2-3, the full variable domain is GAGVSQSPSNKVTEKGKDVELRCDPISGHTALYWYRQSLGQGLEFLIYFQGNSAPDKSGLPSDRFSAERTGGSVSTLTIQRTQQEDSAVYLCASSQTGDRGTDTQYFGPGTRLTVL.

The V call is TRBV11-1, the J call TRBJ2-2; D perhaps matches TRBD2 (6 bases). The CDR3 is 18 residues long. Trimming took 5 bases from V and 4 from J, leaving 23 bases between them. The germline V gene has CDR1 SGHAT and CDR2 FQDESV (reference sequence). The CDR3 sequence is CASSPTRGSVRFTGELFF. DNA of the CDR3: TGTGCCAGCAGCCCGACCCGGGGGTCGGTGCGGTTCACCGGGGAGCTGTTTTTT. Filled out from reference TRBV11-1 and TRBJ2-2, the complete variable domain reads EAEVAQSPRYKITEKSQAVAFWCDPISGHATLYWYRQILGQGPELLVQFQDESVVDDSQLPKDRFSAERLKGVDSTLKIQPAELGDSAMYLCASSPTRGSVRFTGELFFGEGSRLTVL.

This clonotype was detected many times. This chain joins TRBV20-1 and TRBJ2-7; 8 bases agree with TRBD1. After removal of 0 bases from V and 4 bases from J, the junction contained 5 bases not matched to a gene. The CDR3 is 14 amino acids. From germline, CDR1 is DFQATT and CDR2 SNEGSKA (reference sequence). CDR3 DNA: TGCAGTGCTAGAGACGGACAGGGATATTACGAGCAGTACTTC. It translates to CSARDGQGYYEQYF.

The rearrangement joins TRBV6-1 to TRBJ2-7, with TRBD2 matching 10 bases. The length of the CDR3 is 17 residues. CDR1 is MNHNS, CDR2 SASEGT, per germline. V lost 6 bases and J lost 0; bases outside the gene matches: 11. The CDR3 reads CASSRLNPSGSSYEQYF. The DNA for the CDR3 is TGTGCCAGCAGCCGACTGAATCCTAGCGGGAGCTCCTACGAGCAGTACTTC.

A few counts support this clonotype. The chain is built from TRBV5-6 and TRBJ2-2; 7 bases line up with TRBD1. CDR3 length: 17 residues. V gave up 0 bases and J gave up 1 base; unmatched junction bases: 6. Germline CDR1 and CDR2: SGHDT and YYEEEE. The CDR3 nucleotides are TGTGCCAGCAGCTTGGTTCCGGCAGGGGGGAACACCGGGGAGCTGTTTTTT. Amino acids: CASSLVPAGGNTGELFF.

The V and J genes are TRBV20-1 and TRBJ2-1; D is tentatively TRBD1 or TRBD2 (11 bases each). CDR3 length equals 20 residues. From germline, CDR1 is DFQATT and CDR2 SNEGSKA (reference sequence). The ends were cut back, 5 bases at V and 0 bases at J, with 29 bases in the middle. This CDR3 is CSAGGQGGLAATGSYNEQFF. In nucleotides, the CDR3 is TGCAGTGCTGGGGGACAGGGGGGACTAGCGGCGACGGGCTCCTACAATGAGCAGTTCTTC.

This clonotype was seen a handful of times. The chain links TRBV3-1 to TRBJ2-4, with D tentatively TRBD1 or TRBD2 (5 bases each). The V end lost 1 base, the J end lost 6 bases, and 10 bases lay between the germline ends. The CDR3 is 14 amino acids. CDR1 and CDR2 from the germline V gene are LGHDT and YNNKEL (reference sequence). The CDR3 is CASSQGGAGNIQYF. In DNA, the CDR3 is TGTGCCAGCAGCCAAGGGGGCGCGGGAAACATTCAGTACTTC. The full variable domain, rest sourced from reference TRBV3-1 and TRBJ2-4, is DTAVSQTPKYLVTQMGNDKSIKCEQNLGHDTMYWYKQDSKKFLKIMFSYNNKELIINETVPNRFSPKSPDKAHLNLHINSLELGDSAVYFCASSQGGAGNIQYFGAGTRLSVL.

This clonotype came up a few times. This chain links TRBV28 with TRBJ2-3; TRBD1 or TRBD2 may be the D gene (6 bases each). Trimming stripped 4 bases from V and 1 base from J, with 33 bases between. CDR1 MDHEN and CDR2 SYDVKM come from the germline V gene. The CDR3 has 22 amino acids. CDR3 loop: CASSSPTGTRTFPGARTDTQYF. The CDR3 DNA reads as TGTGCCAGCAGTTCCCCTACCGGGACACGAACATTTCCGGGAGCGCGCACAGATACGCAGTATTTT.

The chain carries TRBV2 and TRBJ2-7, with unresolved D. Trimming stripped 0 bases from V and 1 base from J, with 19 bases between. The CDR3 is 18 amino acids. The germline V gene has CDR1 SNHLY and CDR2 FYNNEI. Here the CDR3 DNA reads TGTGCCAGCAGTGAAGCGTCTAGTCTGGGTTTGGGGTCCTACGAGCAGTACTTC. Translation: CASSEASSLGLGSYEQYF. Looking up the rest from reference TRBV2 and TRBJ2-7 gives the full variable domain: EPEVTQTPSHQVTQMGQEVILRCVPISNHLYFYWYRQILGQKVEFLVSFYNNEISEKSEIFDDQFSVERPDGSNFTLKIRSTKLEDSAMYFCASSEASSLGLGSYEQYFGPGTRLTVT.

V gene TRBV7-8 combines with J gene TRBJ2-2; possibly TRBD1 or TRBD2 for D (6 bases each). CDR3 length: 13 amino acids. CDR1 and CDR2 from the germline V gene are SGHVS and FQNEAQ. V shed 11 bases and J shed 5 bases, with 15 bases lying between them. CDR3 sequence (DNA): TGTGCCGGGGGCCGAGGGGGGACCGGGGAGCTGTTTTTT. The encoded protein is CAGGRGGTGELFF.

The chain links TRBV12-3 or TRBV12-4 to TRBJ2-2; 8 bases line up with TRBD2. V shed 11 bases, J shed 0 bases, and the junction held 20 bases outside the gene matches. The CDR3 length is 19 residues. The CDR3 DNA follows: TGTGCCTTCAGTTTAGCGCTCCGTGGACTAGCCGCGAACACCGGGGAGCTGTTTTTT. This gives the protein CAFSLALRGLAANTGELFF.

The gene calls are TRBV29-1 and TRBJ2-3, with D unresolved. CDR1 is SQVTM and CDR2 is ANQGSEA in the germline V gene. The V and J ends lost 0 bases and 4 bases respectively, with 11 bases between them. CDR3 length equals 14 residues. CDR3 amino acids: CSVEEWWAPDTQYF. CDR3 in DNA: TGCAGCGTTGAAGAGTGGTGGGCCCCAGATACGCAGTATTTT.

There are a few counts of this clonotype. The chain combines TRBV9 with TRBJ2-2; possible D gene TRBD2, 6 bases. V was cut by 0 bases and J by 1 base, with 10 bases left in between. The germline CDR1 and CDR2 sequences are SGDLS and YYNGEE. The CDR3 spans 16 residues. The DNA of the CDR3 is TGTGCCAGCAGCGTAGCTCGGCGGGGGAACACCGGGGAGCTGTTTTTT. Translated, it gives CASSVARRGNTGELFF.

This clonotype was observed a few times. CDR3: CASSRGVANYGYTF. In nucleotides, the CDR3 is TGTGCCAGCAGCCGAGGGGTGGCTAACTATGGCTACACCTTC. V is TRBV7-6 and J is TRBJ1-2; TRBD1 is a possible D gene (5 bases). V shed 5 bases and J shed 0 bases, with 10 bases lying between them. Germline V gives CDR1 SGHVS, CDR2 FNYEAQ. The CDR3 is 14 amino acids.

In its sample, this clonotype was seen a few times. The chain has TRBV5-1 and TRBJ1-1, with 9 bases matching TRBD1. CDR3 length: 15 residues. V was clipped by 4 bases and J by 0 bases; unmatched bases: 4. Germline values: CDR1 SGHRS, CDR2 YFSETQ. CDR3 amino acids: CASSGGTGMNTEAFF. The CDR3 DNA reads as TGCGCCAGCAGCGGGGGGACAGGGATGAACACTGAAGCTTTCTTT.